One sample yielded the 11 T cell receptor beta chains listed below, sequenced in a study of cytomegalovirus exposure and HLA in healthy donors. The PCR used 60 Vbeta and 13 Jbeta primers. The repertoire was sequenced with immunoSEQ multiplex PCR; TCRdb's copy has only in-frame clones and lacks some. The table records more than 95,000 clones, about 80% of them present only once. Sample: PBMCs. The receptors come from a woman in her fifties or sixties in good health and CMV-seropositive.

The rearrangement uses TRBV28 and TRBJ1-2; 10 nucleotides align to TRBD1. In germline, CDR1 is MDHEN, CDR2 SYDVKM. The CDR3 length is 15 residues. V shed 4 bases and J 4 bases; nucleotides not matched to a gene: 6. The CDR3 DNA is TGTGCCAGCAGTTCCGGGACAGGGGTAGGCTATGGCTACACCTTC. Translated, it gives CASSSGTGVGYGYTF.

This sequence joins TRBV25-1 and TRBJ2-2; D is unresolved. This CDR3 contains 13 residues. The ends were cut back, 7 bases at V and 3 bases at J, with 9 bases in the middle. Germline CDR1 reads MGHDK; CDR2 reads SYGVNS. The CDR3 nucleotides are TGTGCCAGCAAGACTTTGGACACCGGGGAGCTGTTTTTT. Translating it yields CASKTLDTGELFF.

This clone came up once. The genes are TRBV27 and TRBJ1-5; unclear D gene. V lost 6 bases, J lost 3 bases, and 15 bases lay in between. The V gene's germline CDR1 is MNHEY and CDR2 SMNVEV (reference sequence). This CDR3 is built from 15 residues. CDR3 in DNA: TGTGCCAGCAGCCCAGCTAGCAGGACCAATCAGCCCCAGCATTTT. Protein sequence: CASSPASRTNQPQHF.

V gene TRBV2 combines with J gene TRBJ1-1; D possibly corresponds to TRBD1 (6 bases). Trimming stripped 7 bases from V and 1 base from J, with 13 bases between. Germline values: CDR1 SNHLY, CDR2 FYNNEI. The CDR3 spans 14 residues. CDR3 sequence: CASNLQGGNTEAFF. CDR3 nucleotide sequence: TGTGCCAGCAACCTACAGGGTGGGAACACTGAAGCTTTCTTT.

The chain combines TRBV5-4 with TRBJ1-1; D might be TRBD1 (6 bases). The CDR3 runs to 16 residues. The V and J ends lost 5 bases and 0 bases respectively, with 17 bases between them. The germline CDR1 and CDR2 sequences are SGHNT and YYREEE (reference sequence). DNA for the CDR3: TGTGCCAGCAGACTCGGGGCAGGGGAAGTGAACACTGAAGCTTTCTTT. It codes for CASRLGAGEVNTEAFF.

The V gene is TRBV27, the J gene TRBJ2-7; D unclear. The V and J ends lost 0 bases and 2 bases respectively, with 17 bases between them. This CDR3 spans 17 amino acids. Germline V CDR1 and CDR2: MNHEY, SMNVEV (reference sequence). The CDR3 here is CASSLSRSSGFTYEQYF. In nucleotides, the CDR3 is TGTGCCAGCAGTTTATCCCGCTCGTCGGGTTTCACCTACGAGCAGTACTTC.

This rearrangement joins TRBV5-1 to TRBJ2-3; TRBD2 agrees at 9 bases. J was trimmed by 5 bases and V by 7 bases; bases with no gene match: 11. CDR3 size: 15 residues. Germline assignment: CDR1 SGHRS and CDR2 YFSETQ. In nucleotides, the CDR3 is TGCGCCAGCGAAGCCATAGCGGGGGCCCAAGATACGCAGTATTTT. This gives the protein CASEAIAGAQDTQYF.

CDR3 nucleotides: TGTGCCAGCAGCCGGGGGGTATCGGGAAATTCGTTCTCCTACGAGCAGTACTTC. Its protein is CASSRGVSGNSFSYEQYF. The gene calls are TRBV5-4 and TRBJ2-7, with 7 bases matching TRBD2. The CDR3 has 18 residues. The ends lost 4 bases at V and 0 bases at J; junction bases unmatched: 16. From germline, CDR1 is SGHNT and CDR2 YYREEE (reference sequence).

The rearrangement uses TRBV28 and TRBJ2-5; D might be TRBD2 (5 bases). The V and J ends lost 5 bases and 5 bases respectively, with 21 bases between them. Germline CDR1 MDHEN, CDR2 SYDVKM. This CDR3 has 16 amino acids. The CDR3: CASSDPGEGLHETQYF. Written as DNA, the CDR3 is TGTGCCAGCAGTGACCCCGGTGAGGGCCTCCACGAGACCCAGTACTTC. Combining the CDR3 with reference TRBV28 and TRBJ2-5 gives the whole variable domain DVKVTQSSRYLVKRTGEKVFLECVQDMDHENMFWYRQDPGLGLRLIYFSYDVKMKEKGDIPEGYSVSREKKERFSLILESASTNQTSMYLCASSDPGEGLHETQYFGPGTRLLVL.

This rearrangement joins TRBV11-2 to TRBJ1-1; D might be TRBD1 (6 bases). V was shortened by 0 bases and J by 6 bases, with 14 bases between the two germline ends. This CDR3 region has 15 residues. CDR1 and CDR2 (germline): SGHAT, FQNNGV. In DNA form, the CDR3 reads TGTGCCAGCAGCTTAGATAGGGGGAGCGGGGCTGAAGCTTTCTTT. As protein: CASSLDRGSGAEAFF.

This clone was recorded a few times. The chain carries TRBV5-4 and TRBJ2-5, with 9 bases fitting TRBD1. The V and J ends lost 4 bases and 0 bases, in that order; junction bases with no gene match: 7. The CDR3 contains 16 residues. Germline assignment: CDR1 SGHNT and CDR2 YYREEE (reference sequence). CDR3 nucleotides: TGTGCCAGCAGCCCGACAGGGGGGGGGTACCAAGAGACCCAGTACTTC. Its protein product is CASSPTGGGYQETQYF.